The entry below describes one TCR beta chain. From RNA, the CDR3 regions of TCR beta chains were amplified and sequenced. HTBI primers were employed in first-round RT-PCR, then a second-round multiplex PCR followed. In TCRdb, the multiplex PCR reads were re-called with MiXCR into one record per CDR3 protein. Seen here are 200,000 to 250,000 distinct CDR3 sequences, under 25% observed once, and the top ten hold under 55%. The sample is drawn from a study of Graves' ophthalmopathy and Graves' hyperthyroidism. V was trimmed by 5 bases and J by 3 bases, leaving 10 bases between them. The CDR3 is made up of 13 amino acids. CDR1 and CDR2 (germline): PRHDT, FYEKMQ (reference sequence).

Material: peripheral blood. The TCR comes from a woman between 50 and 59 years old with Graves' ophthalmopathy. The chain employs TRBV13 and TRBJ1-1; unclear D gene. The CDR3 coding sequence is TGTGCCAGCAGCCTATTCAGCGACACTGAAGCTTTCTTT. Its protein is CASSLFSDTEAFF.